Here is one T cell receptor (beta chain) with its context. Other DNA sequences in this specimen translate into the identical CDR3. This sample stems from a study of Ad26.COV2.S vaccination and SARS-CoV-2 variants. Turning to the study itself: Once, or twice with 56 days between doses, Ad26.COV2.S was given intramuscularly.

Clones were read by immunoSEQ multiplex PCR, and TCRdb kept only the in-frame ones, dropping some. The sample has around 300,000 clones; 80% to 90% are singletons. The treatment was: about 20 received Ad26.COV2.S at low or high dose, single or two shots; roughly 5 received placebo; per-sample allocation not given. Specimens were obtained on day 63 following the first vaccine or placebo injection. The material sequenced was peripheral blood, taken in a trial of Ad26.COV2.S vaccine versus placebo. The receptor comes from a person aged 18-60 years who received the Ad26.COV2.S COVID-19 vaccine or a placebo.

The CDR3 coding sequence is TGTGCCAGCAGCCCCGCCTACGAGCAGTACTTC. Amino acid sequence: CASSPAYEQYF. The chain recombines TRBV7-8 with TRBJ2-7; D gene ambiguous. Germline loops: CDR1 SGHVS, CDR2 FQNEAQ. Trimming took 5 bases from V and 2 from J, leaving 4 bases between them. This CDR3 comprises 11 residues.